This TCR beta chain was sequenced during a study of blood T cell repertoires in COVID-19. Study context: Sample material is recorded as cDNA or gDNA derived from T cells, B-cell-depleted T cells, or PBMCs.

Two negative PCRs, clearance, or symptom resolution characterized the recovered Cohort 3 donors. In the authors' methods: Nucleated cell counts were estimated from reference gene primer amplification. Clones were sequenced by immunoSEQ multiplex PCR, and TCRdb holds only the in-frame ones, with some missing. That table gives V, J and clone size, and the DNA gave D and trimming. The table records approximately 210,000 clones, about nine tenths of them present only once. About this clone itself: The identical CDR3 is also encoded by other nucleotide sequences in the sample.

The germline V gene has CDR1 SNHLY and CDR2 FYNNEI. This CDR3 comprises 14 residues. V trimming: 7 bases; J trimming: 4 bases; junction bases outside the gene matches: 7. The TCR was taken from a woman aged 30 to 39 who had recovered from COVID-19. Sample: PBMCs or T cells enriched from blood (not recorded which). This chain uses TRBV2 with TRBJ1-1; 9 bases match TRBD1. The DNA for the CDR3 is TGTGCCAGCACCAGGGACAGGGAGGGCACTGAAGCTTTCTTT. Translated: CASTRDREGTEAFF.